Listed below are T cell receptor beta chains from one sample, sequenced in a study of vaccination effects on CD4 cells after COVID-19. The repertoire was sequenced with immunoSEQ multiplex PCR; TCRdb's copy has only in-frame clones and lacks some. This sample has tens of thousands of clones, with approximately 80% found just once. For these TCRs, the target antigens are not known. The material was CD4+ T cells from PBMCs cultured with HCoV-NL63 spike peptides, obtained before COVID-19 vaccination. The origin of the receptors is a human donor who received a COVID-19 vaccine. Each CDR3 is given with its conserved first and last residue. A D gene is named only where the DNA matches it firmly. The size field is filled for only some rows; it gives once, few, many or a size class.

D	V	J	size	CDR3	DNA
NA	TRBV7-2	TRBJ1-4	NA	CASSSPGGATNEKLFF	TGTGCCAGCAGCTCCCCGGGGGGGGCAACTAATGAAAAACTGTTTTTT
TRBD1	TRBV19	TRBJ2-7	NA	CASSRTGRWAYEQYF	TGTGCCAGTAGTAGGACAGGTCGGTGGGCCTACGAGCAGTACTTC
TRBD2	TRBV7-8	TRBJ2-7	NA	CASSLAGLAGDYEQYF	TGTGCCAGCAGCTTAGCGGGACTAGCGGGAGACTACGAGCAGTACTTC
NA	TRBV6-5	TRBJ1-3	NA	CASSYANNPGNTIYF	TGTGCCAGCAGTTACGCCAACAACCCTGGAAACACCATATATTTT
NA	TRBV2	TRBJ1-1	NA	CASKGDGAEAFF	TGTGCCAGCAAAGGGGACGGGGCTGAAGCTTTCTTT
NA	TRBV19	TRBJ1-4	few	CASSYGIANEKLFF	TGTGCCAGTAGCTACGGAATAGCTAATGAAAAACTGTTTTTT
TRBD1	TRBV11-2	TRBJ1-2	few	CASSSGQGTYGYTF	TGTGCCAGCAGCTCGGGACAGGGGACCTATGGCTACACCTTC
NA	TRBV9	TRBJ1-3	NA	CASSVAFNGASGNTIYF	TGTGCCAGCAGCGTAGCCTTCAACGGGGCCTCTGGAAACACCATATATTTT
TRBD2	TRBV3-1/TRBV3-2	TRBJ2-3	NA	CASSNGGAGTDTQYF	TGTGCCAGCAGCAACGGGGGGGCCGGCACAGATACGCAGTATTTT
NA	TRBV29-1	TRBJ1-4	NA	CSVEGGAPFNEKLFF	TGCAGCGTTGAAGGAGGGGCGCCTTTTAATGAAAAACTGTTTTTT
NA	TRBV3-1/TRBV3-2	TRBJ2-2	NA	CASSPRTSGELFF	TGTGCCAGCAGCCCAAGGACAAGCGGGGAGCTGTTTTTT
TRBD2	TRBV6-5	TRBJ2-1	few	CASSYSTGGTYNEQFF	TGTGCCAGCAGTTACTCGACGGGAGGAACCTACAATGAGCAGTTCTTC
NA	TRBV27	TRBJ1-3	few	CASWTMAGNTIYF	TGTGCCAGCTGGACTATGGCTGGAAACACCATATATTTT
NA	TRBV15	TRBJ2-5	NA	CATSRDRPETQYF	TGTGCCACCAGCAGAGATAGACCAGAGACCCAGTACTTC
NA	TRBV5-1	TRBJ2-1	once	CASGNQGIGDEQFF	TGCGCCAGCGGAAACCAGGGAATTGGCGATGAGCAGTTCTTC
NA	TRBV27	TRBJ1-6	NA	CASSFNSPNSPLHF	TGTGCCAGCAGTTTTAACAGCCCCAATTCACCCCTCCACTTT
TRBD2	TRBV5-1	TRBJ2-1	NA	CASSLAPGTSVGEQFF	TGCGCCAGCAGCTTGGCGCCGGGGACTAGCGTTGGTGAGCAGTTCTTC
NA	TRBV5-1	TRBJ2-1	once	CASSLGGEYNEQFF	TGCGCCAGCAGCTTGGGGGGGGAATACAATGAGCAGTTCTTC
NA	TRBV7-2	TRBJ1-5	NA	CASTDSLYSNQPQHF	TGTGCCAGCACCGACAGCCTTTATAGCAATCAGCCCCAGCATTTT
NA	TRBV19	TRBJ1-3	NA	CASSIVGQLPGNTIYF	TGTGCCAGTAGTATAGTGGGACAACTACCTGGAAACACCATATATTTT
NA	TRBV5-8	TRBJ1-5	NA	CASSLALGGASNQPQHF	TGTGCCAGCAGCTTGGCCCTGGGAGGGGCTAGCAATCAGCCCCAGCATTTT
NA	TRBV6-1	TRBJ2-7	few	CASSEDRWSYEQYF	TGTGCCAGCAGTGAAGACAGGTGGTCCTACGAGCAGTACTTC
NA	TRBV5-1	TRBJ2-2	NA	CASRDPGTRFDGLFF	TGCGCCAGCAGGGACCCCGGGACAAGGTTCGATGGTCTGTTTTTT
NA	TRBV28	TRBJ2-3	NA	CASSLSGRRPSTDTQYF	TGTGCCAGCAGTTTAAGCGGCAGACGGCCTAGCACAGATACGCAGTATTTT
NA	TRBV4-3	TRBJ2-7	NA	CASSQDGGPSEQYF	TGCGCCAGCAGCCAAGACGGGGGGCCTTCAGAGCAGTACTTC
TRBD1	TRBV5-4	TRBJ2-7	NA	CASSSGQEFYEQYF	TGTGCCAGCAGCTCGGGACAGGAATTCTACGAGCAGTACTTC
TRBD2	TRBV5-1	TRBJ2-3	NA	CASSSASGTITDTQYF	TGCGCCAGCAGCTCTGCTAGCGGGACGATCACAGATACGCAGTATTTT
NA	TRBV7-2	TRBJ1-6	few	CASSSEYKGGSPLHF	TGTGCCAGCAGCTCTGAGTATAAGGGAGGTTCACCCCTCCACTTT
NA	TRBV7-2	TRBJ2-3	NA	CASRQGRTDTQYF	TGTGCCAGCAGGCAAGGAAGAACAGATACGCAGTATTTT
NA	TRBV4-1	TRBJ2-3	NA	CASSPLLDRRKADTQYF	TGCGCCAGCAGCCCTCTCCTCGACAGGAGGAAGGCAGATACGCAGTATTTT